A single sample gave rise to the 24 T cell receptor beta chains below, sequenced in a study of blood T cell repertoires in COVID-19. Using immunoSEQ multiplex PCR, the repertoire was profiled, and TCRdb retains in-frame clones only, with some absent. The sample holds about 240,000 clones, 86% seen once. Source material: peripheral blood. These TCRs come from a man aged 55-75 years with acute or convalescent COVID-19.

The gene calls are TRBV27 and TRBJ1-3, with D possibly matching TRBD1 (6 bases). Germline values: CDR1 MNHEY, CDR2 SMNVEV (reference sequence). CDR3 length: 15 amino acids. Trimming removed 5 bases at V and 4 bases at J, with 15 bases between. DNA for the CDR3: TGTGCCAGCAGTGCCCCAGGGGTACTAGGAAACACCATATATTTT. It yields the protein CASSAPGVLGNTIYF.

This chain links TRBV6-1 with TRBJ1-5; 12 bases map to TRBD1. This CDR3 is 19 amino acids long. Germline CDR1 and CDR2: MNHNS and SASEGT. Trimming cost V 4 bases and J 0 bases; bases outside gene matches: 10. The CDR3 reads CASSALKGQGAYSNQPQHF. The DNA of the CDR3 is TGTGCCAGCAGTGCCCTTAAGGGACAGGGGGCTTATAGCAATCAGCCCCAGCATTTT.

The count of this clone is one. CDR3 amino acids: CASSLGRANTIYF. CDR3 coding DNA: TGTGCCAGCAGCTTGGGGAGGGCTAACACCATATATTTT. The V call is TRBV7-2, the J call TRBJ1-3; D gene unclear. CDR3 length: 13 residues. V lost 3 bases, J lost 7 bases, and 10 bases lay in between. Per the germline V gene, CDR1 is SGHTA and CDR2 is FQGNSA.

The chain combines TRBV3-1 (or the pseudogene TRBV3-2) with TRBJ1-2, with 7 bases lining up with TRBD1. Trimming at V came to 7 bases and at J to 7 bases, leaving 9 bases not matched to a gene. The CDR3 has 13 residues. Germline lookup yields CDR1 LGHDT and CDR2 YNNKEL (reference sequence). The CDR3 region is CASTSNRGGGYTF. The CDR3 coding sequence is TGTGCCAGCACCTCAAACAGGGGCGGTGGCTACACCTTC.

The V call is TRBV29-1, the J call TRBJ1-4; 8 bases match TRBD1. The V gene's germline CDR1 is SQVTM and CDR2 ANQGSEA. The CDR3 runs to 14 residues. V trimming: 4 bases; J trimming: 7 bases; junction bases outside the gene matches: 8. The CDR3 sequence is CSVASGQGGEKLFF. Written as DNA, the CDR3 is TGCAGCGTTGCCTCCGGACAGGGTGGTGAAAAACTGTTTTTT.

The chain joins TRBV27 to TRBJ2-1; 7 bases align to TRBD1. J lost 6 bases, V lost 1 base, and 0 bases had no gene match. Per germline, CDR1 MNHEY and CDR2 SMNVEV (reference sequence). The CDR3 consists of 13 residues. The CDR3 DNA follows: TGTGCCAGCAGTTTATACAGGGGCAATGAGCAGTTCTTC. It yields the protein CASSLYRGNEQFF.

V gene TRBV6-5 combines with J gene TRBJ1-5; D not resolved. Germline V lookup: CDR1 MNHEY, CDR2 SVGAGI. The V gene lost 4 bases and the J gene lost 6 bases, with 13 bases spanning the gap. This CDR3 comprises 14 residues. This chain's CDR3 is CASSFSWEGQPQHF. The CDR3 DNA sequence: TGTGCCAGCAGTTTTAGCTGGGAGGGTCAGCCCCAGCATTTT.

V and J are TRBV2 and TRBJ2-1; 12 bases are a match to TRBD1. Trimming removed 4 bases from V and 8 bases from J; junction bases left unmatched: 6. The length of the CDR3 is 15 residues. Germline-derived CDR1 and CDR2 are SNHLY and FYNNEI. CDR3 nucleotides: TGTGCCAGCAGTGTCCGGGACAGGGGGCTCGATGAGCAGTTCTTC. It encodes CASSVRDRGLDEQFF.

V is TRBV28 and J is TRBJ2-7; maybe TRBD1 (6 bases). The CDR3 has 15 amino acids. In germline, CDR1 is MDHEN, CDR2 SYDVKM. With 5 bases removed from V and 3 bases from J, the gap between germline ends came to 17 bases. CDR3 sequence (DNA): TGTGCCAGCAGTCCCCCCCTACAGGGTATCTACGAGCAGTACTTC. Translated, it gives CASSPPLQGIYEQYF.

This clone was found once. The rearrangement links TRBV4-2 to TRBJ1-1, with TRBD1 matching 7 bases. This CDR3 has 14 amino acids. V was clipped by 0 bases and J by 5 bases; unmatched bases: 3. CDR1 LGHNA and CDR2 YNFKEQ come from the germline V gene. The DNA for the CDR3 is TGTGCCAGCAGCCAAGACAGGGGGGTAACTGAAGCTTTCTTT. Translation gives CASSQDRGVTEAFF.

The V call is TRBV7-3, the J call TRBJ2-7, with a weak D call TRBD1 (6 bases). Germline V lookup: CDR1 SGHTA, CDR2 FQGTGA. There are 14 residues in the CDR3. Between the trimmed V and J ends, which lost 4 bases and 3 bases, there was a span of 13 bases. CDR3: CASSSQGTNYEQYF. CDR3 sequence (DNA): TGTGCCAGCAGCTCCCAGGGGACCAACTACGAGCAGTACTTC.

The chain recombines TRBV15 with TRBJ1-4, with 9 bases lining up with TRBD1. The germline V gene has CDR1 LNHNV and CDR2 YYDKDF (reference sequence). CDR3 length equals 14 residues. The ends lost 4 bases at V and 6 bases at J; junction bases unmatched: 3. The CDR3 coding sequence is TGTGCCACCAGCACCCGGACAGGGGATGAAAAACTGTTTTTT. It yields the protein CATSTRTGDEKLFF.

V and J are TRBV19 and TRBJ1-1; D possibly corresponds to TRBD1 (6 bases). The length of the CDR3 is 14 residues. In germline, CDR1 is LNHDA, CDR2 SQIVND (reference sequence). The V end was cut by 5 bases, the J end by 0 bases, with 10 bases between. CDR3 protein: CASSDDRLNTEAFF. The CDR3 nucleotides read TGTGCCAGTAGTGATGACAGGTTGAACACTGAAGCTTTCTTT. The full variable domain, completed using reference TRBV19 and TRBJ1-1, is DGGITQSPKYLFRKEGQNVTLSCEQNLNHDAMYWYRQDPGQGLRLIYYSQIVNDFQKGDIAEGYSVSREKKESFPLTVTSAQKNPTAFYLCASSDDRLNTEAFFGQGTRLTVV.

The chain recombines TRBV9 with TRBJ2-5, with 9 bases aligning to TRBD1. The CDR3 extends over 15 amino acids. Per the germline V gene, CDR1 is SGDLS and CDR2 is YYNGEE. V gave up 4 bases and J gave up 4 bases; unmatched junction bases: 8. The CDR3, as DNA: TGTGCCAGCAGCTTTTTACAGGGGGCAGGAGAGACCCAGTACTTC. It translates to CASSFLQGAGETQYF.

V and J are TRBV6-5 and TRBJ1-1, with a possible D match to TRBD1 (5 bases). The CDR3 consists of 12 residues. CDR1 and CDR2 from the germline V gene are MNHEY and SVGAGI. Trimming shortened V by 10 bases and J by 5 bases, and 14 bases separated the two germline ends. This CDR3 reads CATGGGRTEAFF. CDR3 DNA sequence: TGTGCCACCGGGGGGGGGAGGACTGAAGCTTTCTTT.

The chain couples TRBV7-8 to TRBJ2-5; 8 nucleotides agree with TRBD2. The J segment lost 4 bases and the V segment lost 4 bases, leaving 8 bases of the junction unmatched. CDR3 size: 15 residues. The germline CDR1 and CDR2 sequences are SGHVS and FQNEAQ. CDR3: CASSSGGQVGETQYF. As DNA, the CDR3 is TGTGCCAGCAGCTCGGGGGGGCAAGTGGGAGAGACCCAGTACTTC.

V gene TRBV7-2 combines with J gene TRBJ2-3; D is unresolved. CDR1 and CDR2 from the germline V gene are SGHTA and FQGNSA. There are 13 residues in the CDR3. Between the trimmed V and J ends, which lost 1 base and 3 bases, there was a span of 5 bases. CDR3 DNA: TGTGCCAGCAGCTTAGAGCGAACAGATACGCAGTATTTT. Its translation: CASSLERTDTQYF.

The chain uses TRBV7-8 and TRBJ2-7; the match to TRBD2 covers 8 bases. The germline gives CDR1 SGHVS, CDR2 FQNEAQ. This CDR3 is 13 amino acids long. V lost 3 bases to trimming and J lost 5 bases; unmatched junction nucleotides: 3. CDR3 sequence: CASSLAGGHEQYF. CDR3 bases: TGTGCCAGCAGCTTGGCGGGGGGCCACGAGCAGTACTTC.

This clone was detected only once. The chain employs TRBV19 and TRBJ2-3; TRBD1 is a possible D gene (6 bases). This CDR3 contains 14 residues. Germline-derived CDR1 and CDR2 are LNHDA and SQIVND (reference sequence). Trimming pared 5 bases from V and 0 bases from J, leaving 9 bases between. CDR3 bases: TGTGCCAGTAGTTGGGGGCCTAGCACAGATACGCAGTATTTT. It yields the protein CASSWGPSTDTQYF.

V gene TRBV12-3 or TRBV12-4 combines with J gene TRBJ2-7; D remains unclear. V was pared by 3 bases and J by 3 bases, with 9 bases between. The CDR3 totals 13 residues. The CDR3 is CASSFERDYEQYF. CDR3 bases: TGTGCCAGCAGTTTTGAGCGAGACTACGAGCAGTACTTC.

The V and J genes are TRBV7-2 and TRBJ2-4; possible D gene TRBD1, 6 bases. Per the germline V gene, CDR1 is SGHTA and CDR2 is FQGNSA. This CDR3 contains 18 residues. Trimming took off 5 bases at V and 0 bases at J, with 20 bases between the two ends. The CDR3 protein is CASSHQSTGQLAKNIQYF. CDR3 coding DNA: TGTGCCAGCAGCCACCAGTCGACAGGACAACTAGCCAAAAACATTCAGTACTTC.

This chain uses TRBV18 with TRBJ2-7, with D tentatively TRBD2 (7 bases). V was cut by 0 bases and J by 6 bases, with 18 bases left in between. The CDR3 consists of 16 residues. Germline loops: CDR1 KGHSH, CDR2 LQKENI. CDR3 in DNA: TGTGCCAGCTCACCACCGGGGGCGGGAGTAAATCTCGAGCAGTACTTC. It encodes CASSPPGAGVNLEQYF.

As DNA, the CDR3 is TGTGCCAGCAGCCAAGGCCACCTAGCGGGCACAGATACGCAGTATTTT. This translates into CASSQGHLAGTDTQYF. This rearrangement joins TRBV14 to TRBJ2-3; 7 nucleotides line up with TRBD2. The CDR3 contains 16 residues. Per the germline V gene, CDR1 is SGHDN and CDR2 is FVKESK. V shed 1 base and J 1 base; nucleotides not matched to a gene: 5. Filled out from reference TRBV14 and TRBJ2-3, the complete variable domain reads EAGVTQFPSHSVIEKGQTVTLRCDPISGHDNLYWYRRVMGKEIKFLLHFVKESKQDESGMPNNRFLAERTGGTYSTLKVQPAELEDSGVYFCASSQGHLAGTDTQYFGPGTRLTVL.

Comments on this clone: Other nucleotide sequences from this sample produce the same CDR3. CDR3 amino acids: CASSRDRGNQPQHF. Here the CDR3 DNA reads TGTGCCAGCAGCCGGGACAGGGGCAATCAGCCCCAGCATTTT. V gene TRBV7-2 combines with J gene TRBJ1-5; TRBD1 matches 9 bases. Germline CDR1 reads SGHTA; CDR2 reads FQGNSA. Trimming removed 5 bases from V and 2 bases from J; junction bases left unmatched: 1. This CDR3 spans 14 amino acids.